The 10 T cell receptor beta chains given below trace back to one sample, sequenced in a study of CD8 T cells in Susac syndrome. RNA in amounts of roughly 0.5 to 1 ug was reverse transcribed with random hexamers. MiXCR was run by TCRdb on the immunoSEQ multiplex PCR reads, yielding one entry per CDR3 protein. This table holds tens of thousands of distinct CDR3 sequences, 93% found once. The source material was CD8+ T cells from PBMCs. These receptors all stem from a human donor with Susac syndrome.

V usage is TRBV30 and J usage is TRBJ1-1; weak D call: TRBD1 (5 bases). CDR1 and CDR2 from the germline V gene are GTSNPN and SVGIG (reference sequence). This CDR3 comprises 14 residues. V was pared by 3 bases and J by 3 bases, with 14 bases between. In DNA form, the CDR3 reads TGTGCCTGGAGGGGAGGTCGAGGGGACACTGAAGCTTTCTTT. It encodes CAWRGGRGDTEAFF.

This chain uses TRBV28 with TRBJ2-7, with unresolved D. V was pared by 6 bases and J by 0 bases, with 9 bases between. Per germline, CDR1 MDHEN and CDR2 SYDVKM. CDR3 length: 13 amino acids. The CDR3 sequence: CASSPGSSYEQYF. CDR3 nucleotide sequence: TGTGCCAGCAGCCCCGGGTCCTCCTACGAGCAGTACTTC.

J is TRBJ2-1 and V is TRBV4-1, with 7 bases that match TRBD1. V lost 3 bases and J lost 0; bases outside the gene matches: 8. The CDR3 length is 17 residues. Germline V lookup: CDR1 MGHRA, CDR2 YSYEKL. The CDR3, as DNA: TGCGCCAGCAGCCAGCGAGGGGGCGCGAGCTCCTACAATGAGCAGTTCTTC. This gives the protein CASSQRGGASSYNEQFF.

The rearrangement joins TRBV4-1 to TRBJ2-3; 12 nucleotides agree with TRBD2. From germline, CDR1 is MGHRA and CDR2 YSYEKL. Losses at the gene ends were 2 bases for V and 5 bases for J; bases not matched to a gene: 8. The CDR3 loop spans 17 amino acids. CDR3 coding DNA: TGCGCCAGCAGCCAAAACGGACTAGCGGGGCCCCGAGATACGCAGTATTTT. Protein sequence: CASSQNGLAGPRDTQYF.

The J gene is TRBJ1-1, the V gene TRBV20-1, with D unclear. Germline CDR1 DFQATT, CDR2 SNEGSKA (reference sequence). The CDR3 runs to 14 residues. V lost 3 bases and J lost 1, with 12 bases in between. As DNA, the CDR3 is TGCAGTGCTAGGGAAGACGGAAGGAACACTGAAGCTTTCTTT. Translation: CSAREDGRNTEAFF.

The rearrangement links TRBV6-6 to TRBJ2-2, with D possibly matching TRBD2 (5 bases). This CDR3 region has 13 residues. Deletions cut 10 bases from V and 2 bases from J, with 11 bases between. Germline V gene lookup returns CDR1 MNHNY and CDR2 SVGAGI (reference sequence). The DNA for the CDR3 is TGTGCCATCCCGGGATTTAACACCGGGGAGCTGTTTTTT. Translated: CAIPGFNTGELFF.

V gene TRBV29-1 combines with J gene TRBJ2-3; tentative D call: TRBD1 (6 bases). V gave up 5 bases and J gave up 5 bases, with 17 bases separating them. CDR3 length: 14 residues. Germline assignment: CDR1 SQVTM and CDR2 ANQGSEA. CDR3 DNA: TGCAGCGTTACACAGGGTCTTGAGGAAGATACGCAGTATTTT. As protein: CSVTQGLEEDTQYF.

The chain employs TRBV9 and TRBJ2-7, with unresolved D. CDR1 and CDR2 from the germline V gene are SGDLS and YYNGEE. This CDR3 has 15 residues. V was cut by 3 bases and J by 6 bases, with 19 bases left in between. The CDR3 loop reads CASSASGSTVGEQYF. The CDR3 DNA follows: TGTGCCAGCAGCGCCTCAGGCTCCACAGTGGGCGAGCAGTACTTC.

This clonotype was seen only once. The J gene is TRBJ2-7, the V gene TRBV12-3 or TRBV12-4, with unresolved D. V lost 0 bases to trimming and J lost 3 bases, with 6 bases between them. The CDR3 loop spans 13 amino acids. Here the CDR3 reads CASSLAMVYEQYF. In DNA form, the CDR3 reads TGTGCCAGCAGTTTAGCGATGGTCTACGAGCAGTACTTC.

The rearrangement uses TRBV20-1 and TRBJ2-7, with 8 bases fitting TRBD1. V lost 0 bases, J lost 7 bases, and 14 bases stayed unmatched. Germline V gene sequence: CDR1 DFQATT, CDR2 SNEGSKA (reference sequence). The CDR3 totals 16 residues. CDR3 sequence: CSARDRITGGAEEQYF. The DNA for the CDR3 is TGCAGTGCTAGAGACCGAATAACAGGGGGAGCGGAGGAGCAGTACTTC.